These 25 T cell receptor beta chains were all obtained from the same sample, sequenced in a study of blood T cell repertoires in COVID-19. TCRdb keeps only in-frame clones here, not all; method: immunoSEQ multiplex PCR. Of 100,000 to 150,000 clones listed, around 80% are singletons. The specimen was PBMCs or T cells enriched from blood (not recorded which). These receptors came from a man in his forties or fifties with acute COVID-19.

This clone has a handful of counts. The rearrangement uses TRBV9 and TRBJ2-2, with TRBD1 matching over 8 bases. Per the germline V gene, CDR1 is SGDLS and CDR2 is YYNGEE. This CDR3 spans 15 amino acids. The V and J ends lost 5 bases and 2 bases, in that order; junction bases with no gene match: 5. The CDR3 protein is CASSEDRGNTGELFF. CDR3 coding DNA: TGTGCCAGCAGTGAAGACAGGGGAAACACCGGGGAGCTGTTTTTT.

J is TRBJ2-3 and V is TRBV4-2; 9 bases are shared with TRBD1. Losses at the gene ends were 3 bases for V and 7 bases for J; bases not matched to a gene: 8. Germline lookup yields CDR1 LGHNA and CDR2 YNFKEQ. The CDR3 spans 15 residues. CDR3 bases: TGTGCCAGCAGCCATACAGGGGGCGCGGGATATACGCAGTATTTT. Translation gives CASSHTGGAGYTQYF.

This chain joins TRBV5-6 and TRBJ1-2, with 7 bases aligning to TRBD1. V lost 6 bases and J lost 3; bases outside the gene matches: 5. The germline CDR1 and CDR2 sequences are SGHDT and YYEEEE. There are 13 residues in the CDR3. As DNA, the CDR3 is TGTGCCAGCAAACAGGGGCCAGACTATGGCTACACCTTC. Amino acids: CASKQGPDYGYTF.

The chain carries TRBV3-1 (or the pseudogene TRBV3-2) and TRBJ1-3; D is unclear. The CDR3 totals 12 residues. V was trimmed by 0 bases and J by 7 bases, leaving 4 bases between them. Germline V gives CDR1 LGHDT, CDR2 YNNKEL (reference sequence). Here the CDR3 reads CASSQESNTIYF. The CDR3 DNA sequence: TGTGCCAGCAGCCAAGAGTCGAACACCATATATTTT.

This sequence joins TRBV6-5 and TRBJ1-1; D uncertain. The CDR3 runs to 13 residues. Germline V gives CDR1 MNHEY, CDR2 SVGAGI. V lost 7 bases, J lost 5 bases, and 14 bases lay in between. The CDR3 reads CASTFPGRTEAFF. CDR3 DNA: TGTGCCAGCACCTTTCCTGGGAGGACTGAAGCTTTCTTT.

J is TRBJ1-1 and V is TRBV30; the D gene is possibly TRBD1 (5 bases). CDR1 is GTSNPN, CDR2 SVGIG, per germline (reference sequence). V was shortened by 5 bases and J by 1 base, with 11 bases between the two germline ends. The CDR3 runs to 13 residues. The CDR3 DNA reads TGTGCCTGGCAGATACAGGAGAACACTGAAGCTTTCTTT. It codes for CAWQIQENTEAFF.

CDR3 amino acids: CASSGSGDGEQFF. The CDR3 coding sequence is TGTGCCAGTAGTGGCTCAGGGGACGGAGAGCAGTTCTTC. The J gene is TRBJ2-1, the V gene TRBV19, with D perhaps TRBD1 (6 bases). Germline loops: CDR1 LNHDA, CDR2 SQIVND (reference sequence). Trimming took off 5 bases at V and 10 bases at J, with 15 bases between the two ends. There are 13 residues in the CDR3.

The chain uses TRBV18 and TRBJ2-7; D may be TRBD1 (7 bases). V shed 6 bases and J shed 5 bases, with 20 bases lying between them. Germline V gene lookup returns CDR1 KGHSH and CDR2 LQKENI. This CDR3 has 15 amino acids. The CDR3 region has the DNA TGTGCCAGCTCTCACGACAGGGAGGCTAGCAACGAGCAGTACTTC. As protein: CASSHDREASNEQYF.

This clone was picked up a small number of times. The chain joins TRBV3-1 (or the pseudogene TRBV3-2) to TRBJ2-3, with D possibly TRBD2 on 6 matching bases. Per germline, CDR1 LGHDT and CDR2 YNNKEL (reference sequence). The CDR3 sequence is 15 residues long. Trimming stripped 6 bases from V and 3 bases from J, with 16 bases between. CDR3 sequence: CASSQPGVGTDTQYF. The CDR3 DNA sequence: TGTGCCAGCAGTCAACCGGGGGTGGGTACAGATACGCAGTATTTT.

V is TRBV6-5 and J is TRBJ1-1, with D possibly TRBD1 on 6 matching bases. The CDR3 has 14 amino acids. CDR1 and CDR2 from the germline V gene are MNHEY and SVGAGI. The V and J ends lost 5 bases and 5 bases respectively, with 15 bases between them. The CDR3 DNA follows: TGTGCCAGCAGTCTGGGGGCGTTTAGAACTGAAGCTTTCTTT. This codes for CASSLGAFRTEAFF.

This chain links TRBV28 with TRBJ2-7; a weak D match, TRBD2 (5 bases). Trimming left V 6 bases short and J 9 bases short, with 24 bases between. Germline V gene lookup returns CDR1 MDHEN and CDR2 SYDVKM. The CDR3 has 15 residues. The CDR3 DNA sequence: TGTGCCAGCAGCCCCCCCTCAATTAGGGCCGGAGGGCAGTACTTC. This codes for CASSPPSIRAGGQYF.

V and J are TRBV19 and TRBJ1-5, with a tentative D call TRBD1 (5 bases). Germline V gene lookup returns CDR1 LNHDA and CDR2 SQIVND (reference sequence). V lost 7 bases and J lost 0, with 13 bases in between. This CDR3 contains 15 residues. Here the CDR3 DNA reads TGTGCCAGTACCCTGGGACTCTTTAGCAATCAGCCCCAGCATTTT. Amino acid sequence: CASTLGLFSNQPQHF.

The chain couples TRBV29-1 to TRBJ1-1, with D uncertain. The CDR3 has 11 amino acids. The V end was cut by 5 bases, the J end by 4 bases, with 8 bases between. Germline V gives CDR1 SQVTM, CDR2 ANQGSEA. CDR3 DNA sequence: TGCAGCGTTAGAGGGTCCACTGAAGCTTTCTTT. Translation gives CSVRGSTEAFF.

The rearrangement links TRBV2 to TRBJ1-5; D uncertain. CDR3 length: 14 residues. V was shortened by 3 bases and J by 6 bases, with 12 bases between the two germline ends. Germline CDR1 is SNHLY and CDR2 is FYNNEI. CDR3 loop: CASSEVQASQPQHF. As DNA, the CDR3 is TGTGCCAGCAGTGAGGTGCAGGCGAGTCAGCCCCAGCATTTT.

The CDR3 DNA is TGTGCCAGCAGCTTGGTTGCTGGGGGCAACACTGAAGCTTTCTTT. This codes for CASSLVAGGNTEAFF. The V gene is TRBV5-4, the J gene TRBJ1-1; a possible D gene is TRBD1 (6 bases). The CDR3 has 15 amino acids. Germline CDR1 is SGHNT and CDR2 is YYREEE (reference sequence). V gave up 0 bases and J gave up 2 bases, with 11 bases separating them. Based on the CDR3 plus reference TRBV5-4 and TRBJ1-1, the full variable domain is ETGVTQSPTHLIKTRGQQVTLRCSSQSGHNTVSWYQQALGQGPQFIFQYYREEENGRGNFPPRFSGLQFPNYSSELNVNALELDDSALYLCASSLVAGGNTEAFFGQGTRLTVV.

The chain links TRBV9 to TRBJ2-7; 9 nucleotides line up with TRBD1. Germline CDR1 and CDR2: SGDLS and YYNGEE. J gave up 5 bases and V 0 bases, and 12 bases lay outside the gene matches. The CDR3 sequence is 17 residues long. The CDR3 spells CASSVASTGGGKNEQYF. The CDR3 DNA follows: TGTGCCAGCAGCGTAGCTTCCACAGGGGGCGGGAAAAACGAGCAGTACTTC.

The chain joins TRBV5-1 to TRBJ2-7; D is possibly TRBD2 (6 bases). The CDR3 has 16 amino acids. Germline assignment: CDR1 SGHRS and CDR2 YFSETQ. The V and J ends lost 0 bases and 4 bases respectively, with 17 bases between them. CDR3: CASSLASGGLNYEQYF. DNA of the CDR3: TGCGCCAGCAGCTTGGCCTCGGGCGGACTAAATTACGAGCAGTACTTC.

The chain uses TRBV9 and TRBJ1-1, with D maybe TRBD1 (6 bases). The V gene lost 3 bases and the J gene lost 0 bases, with 12 bases spanning the gap. Germline CDR1 and CDR2: SGDLS and YYNGEE. The CDR3 has 15 residues. CDR3 DNA: TGTGCCAGCAGCGCACAGGGCTCCATGAACACTGAAGCTTTCTTT. It specifies CASSAQGSMNTEAFF. The full variable domain, with the rest looked up from reference TRBV9 and TRBJ1-1, is DSGVTQTPKHLITATGQRVTLRCSPRSGDLSVYWYQQSLDQGLQFLIQYYNGEERAKGNILERFSAQQFPDLHSELNLSSLELGDSALYFCASSAQGSMNTEAFFGQGTRLTVV.

J is TRBJ2-7 and V is TRBV15, with 8 bases aligning to TRBD1. CDR1 is LNHNV and CDR2 is YYDKDF in the germline V gene (reference sequence). The CDR3 is 14 residues long. V lost 5 bases and J lost 0; bases outside the gene matches: 3. CDR3 amino acids: CATSLQGASYEQYF. DNA for the CDR3: TGTGCCACCAGCCTGCAGGGGGCCTCCTACGAGCAGTACTTC. The variable domain in full, with the rest retrieved from reference TRBV15 and TRBJ2-7, is DAMVIQNPRYQVTQFGKPVTLSCSQTLNHNVMYWYQQKSSQAPKLLFHYYDKDFNNEADTPDNFQSRRPNTSFCFLDIRSPGLGDTAMYLCATSLQGASYEQYFGPGTRLTVT.

This clone was seen only a few times. This chain joins TRBV24-1 and TRBJ1-5; tentatively, D is TRBD1 (5 bases). With 5 bases removed from V and 11 bases from J, the gap between germline ends came to 12 bases. This CDR3 contains 12 residues. Germline assignment: CDR1 KGHDR and CDR2 SFDVKD. The CDR3 reads CATSGVGAAQHF. DNA of the CDR3: TGTGCCACCAGTGGGGTTGGGGCAGCCCAGCATTTT.

V gene TRBV6-4 combines with J gene TRBJ2-1; 7 bases map to TRBD2. After removal of 0 bases from V and 4 bases from J, the junction contained 6 bases not matched to a gene. Germline V gives CDR1 MRHNA, CDR2 SNTAGT. This CDR3 has 16 amino acids. In nucleotides, the CDR3 is TGTGCCAGCAGTGACTCAGAAGGCGGGAGATACAATGAGCAGTTCTTC. This encodes CASSDSEGGRYNEQFF.

The table lists this clone with a count of one. The rearrangement links TRBV4-1 to TRBJ1-2, with D tentatively TRBD1 (6 bases). The V gene lost 0 bases and the J gene lost 12 bases, with 20 bases spanning the gap. Germline CDR1 is MGHRA and CDR2 is YSYEKL. This CDR3 has 15 amino acids. The DNA of the CDR3 is TGCGCCAGCAGCCAAGACCCCGCACAGGGTCTCAGCCACACCTTC. Residues: CASSQDPAQGLSHTF.

The chain employs TRBV12-3 or TRBV12-4 and TRBJ1-2; 9 bases match TRBD1. V lost 6 bases, J lost 4 bases, and 3 bases stayed unmatched. CDR3 length: 13 residues. This CDR3 is CASSRQGGYGYTF. Here the CDR3 DNA reads TGTGCCAGCAGCAGACAGGGGGGCTATGGCTACACCTTC.

The chain joins TRBV11-1 to TRBJ2-2; a weak D match, TRBD1 (6 bases). Germline CDR1 reads SGHAT; CDR2 reads FQDESV (reference sequence). The CDR3 is 15 residues long. The V end was cut by 5 bases, the J end by 7 bases, with 17 bases between. The CDR3 sequence is CASSASKGEFGELFF. CDR3 sequence (DNA): TGTGCCAGCAGCGCAAGCAAGGGGGAATTCGGGGAGCTGTTTTTT.

The gene calls are TRBV19 and TRBJ2-3, with a tentative D call TRBD1 (5 bases). V was pared by 4 bases and J by 5 bases, with 10 bases between. From germline, CDR1 is LNHDA and CDR2 SQIVND (reference sequence). This CDR3 has 13 residues. Here the CDR3 DNA reads TGTGCCAGTAGTACACGACAGCGAGATACGCAGTATTTT. Its protein product is CASSTRQRDTQYF.